Shown below are 32 T cell receptor beta chains from a single sample sequenced in a study of shared clonotypes between healthy human individuals (dated by TCRdb to 2020 to 2021). Libraries were prepared through the immunoSEQ multiplex PCR assay. Here the immuneACCESS table is served through TCRdb, limited to in-frame sequences with V and J called. Missing clones are a known gap in these copies; in checked studies unresolved V genes cover under half, and the rest lacks a known reason. This sample lists 2.5 million or so clones; 90% to 95% were detected once. The ten top clones hold around 0.14% of the sample. Sequences were obtained from naive CD4+ T cells sorted from blood. The sample's cell subset or site label, in plain terms: CD45RA+ positively selected. These receptor sequences come from a man younger than 35 in good health.

Turning to this clone: Other DNA sequences of this sample code for an identical CDR3. This chain uses TRBV29-1 with TRBJ2-3; possibly TRBD2 for D (5 bases). This CDR3 region has 14 residues. Trimming left V 1 base short and J 0 bases short, with 8 bases between. CDR1 is SQVTM, CDR2 ANQGSEA, per germline. For the CDR3, the DNA is TGCAGCGTTGAAGCAAGGACTAGCACAGATACGCAGTATTTT. Its protein product is CSVEARTSTDTQYF.

Only a few counts were recorded for this clone. V usage is TRBV18 and J usage is TRBJ1-2; D gene ambiguous. Trimming pared 0 bases from V and 6 bases from J, leaving 17 bases between. The germline gives CDR1 KGHSH, CDR2 LQKENI. The CDR3 covers 16 residues. Written as DNA, the CDR3 is TGTGCCAGCTCACCACCGGGCGACACTCCTTCACATGGCTACACCTTC. This sequence encodes CASSPPGDTPSHGYTF.

This chain's CDR3 is CASGLVLGRDYEQYF. CDR3 nucleotide sequence: TGTGCTAGTGGTTTGGTACTCGGCAGGGACTACGAGCAGTACTTC. The rearrangement uses TRBV12-5 and TRBJ2-7; TRBD1 might be the D (5 bases). V was trimmed by 0 bases and J by 3 bases, leaving 12 bases between them. CDR3 length equals 15 residues. Germline CDR1 LGHNT, CDR2 FRNRAP.

The chain links TRBV18 to TRBJ2-3; 9 bases fit TRBD2. This CDR3 comprises 17 residues. Germline CDR1 and CDR2: KGHSH and LQKENI. V lost 2 bases to trimming and J lost 0 bases; unmatched junction nucleotides: 6. CDR3 sequence (DNA): TGTGCCAGCTCACCATTCCCGGCGGGAGGGAGCACAGATACGCAGTATTTT. It specifies CASSPFPAGGSTDTQYF.

The chain uses TRBV19 and TRBJ1-3, with D hard to call. The CDR3 consists of 16 residues. From germline, CDR1 is LNHDA and CDR2 SQIVND (reference sequence). V shed 5 bases and J shed 0 bases, with 14 bases lying between them. The CDR3 region is CASSSLAAGSGNTIYF. The DNA for the CDR3 is TGTGCCAGTAGTTCCTTGGCAGCCGGCTCTGGAAACACCATATATTTT. The whole variable domain, filled in from reference TRBV19 and TRBJ1-3, reads DGGITQSPKYLFRKEGQNVTLSCEQNLNHDAMYWYRQDPGQGLRLIYYSQIVNDFQKGDIAEGYSVSREKKESFPLTVTSAQKNPTAFYLCASSSLAAGSGNTIYFGEGSWLTVV.

J is TRBJ2-3 and V is TRBV30, with a weak D call TRBD1 (6 bases). Trimming cost V 7 bases and J 0 bases, with 11 bases left between them. This CDR3 is built from 13 residues. Germline V gene sequence: CDR1 GTSNPN, CDR2 SVGIG (reference sequence). CDR3 sequence reads: CASRQASTDTQYF. The CDR3 bases are TGTGCCTCCCGACAGGCTAGCACAGATACGCAGTATTTT. Together with reference TRBV30 and TRBJ2-3, the CDR3 gives the full variable domain: SQTIHQWPATLVQPVGSPLSLECTVEGTSNPNLYWYRQAAGRGLQLLFYSVGIGQISSEVPQNLSASRPQDRQFILSSKKLLLSDSGFYLCASRQASTDTQYFGPGTRLTVL.

The rearrangement uses TRBV18 and TRBJ2-5, with D tentatively TRBD2 (6 bases). Per the germline V gene, CDR1 is KGHSH and CDR2 is LQKENI. V lost 2 bases, J lost 2 bases, and 12 bases lay in between. CDR3 length equals 15 residues. This chain's CDR3 is CASSPVVAVQETQYF. The CDR3, as DNA: TGTGCCAGCTCACCAGTAGTAGCGGTTCAAGAGACCCAGTACTTC.

This clone was recorded only once. The same CDR3 can be traced to other DNA sequences in this sample. CDR3 sequence: CASSSGQGLYEQYF. In DNA, the CDR3 is TGTGCCAGCAGCTCAGGACAGGGTTTGTACGAGCAGTACTTC. The chain couples TRBV5-8 to TRBJ2-7; 8 nucleotides line up with TRBD1. The CDR3 is 14 residues long. V was clipped by 3 bases and J by 4 bases; unmatched bases: 6. Per the germline V gene, CDR1 is SGHTS and CDR2 is YDEGEE.

The chain links TRBV20-1 to TRBJ2-4; D is unclear. This CDR3 contains 11 residues. Germline lookup yields CDR1 DFQATT and CDR2 SNEGSKA (reference sequence). V gave up 3 bases and J gave up 1 base, with 1 base separating them. The CDR3 DNA is TGCAGTGCTAGGGCCAAAAACATTCAGTACTTC. This codes for CSARAKNIQYF.

As to this clone: The sample has other DNA sequences that encode this CDR3 too. V and J are TRBV6-5 and TRBJ2-7, with D tentatively TRBD1 (5 bases). The CDR3 sequence is 14 residues long. Trimming shortened V by 3 bases and J by 7 bases, and 16 bases separated the two germline ends. Germline-derived CDR1 and CDR2 are MNHEY and SVGAGI. The CDR3 protein is CASSYSQGVGEQYF. The CDR3 nucleotides read TGTGCCAGCAGTTATAGTCAGGGTGTCGGAGAGCAGTACTTC.

This clone occurred once. V and J are TRBV7-9 and TRBJ2-3; D gene uncertain. Germline loops: CDR1 SEHNR, CDR2 FQNEAQ (reference sequence). The V end lost 5 bases, the J end lost 4 bases, and 16 bases lay between the germline ends. CDR3 size: 15 residues. The CDR3 DNA reads TGTGCCAGCAGCATCAGACACCTGGGGTCAGATACGCAGTATTTT. This encodes CASSIRHLGSDTQYF.

This chain links TRBV29-1 with TRBJ2-5; 9 bases fit TRBD1. After removal of 4 bases from V and 5 bases from J, the junction contained 11 bases not matched to a gene. Germline V gives CDR1 SQVTM, CDR2 ANQGSEA. The CDR3 sequence is 15 residues long. The CDR3 loop reads CSVGAGTGFGETQYF. In DNA form, the CDR3 reads TGCAGCGTTGGCGCCGGGACAGGGTTCGGGGAGACCCAGTACTTC. The complete variable domain, with remaining parts taken from reference TRBV29-1 and TRBJ2-5, reads SAVISQKPSRDICQRGTSLTIQCQVDSQVTMMFWYRQQPGQSLTLIATANQGSEATYESGFVIDKFPISRPNLTFSTLTVSNMSPEDSSIYLCSVGAGTGFGETQYFGPGTRLLVL.

V usage is TRBV19 and J usage is TRBJ1-2, with D possibly TRBD1 on 5 matching bases. Per the germline V gene, CDR1 is LNHDA and CDR2 is SQIVND (reference sequence). The CDR3 covers 15 residues. Trimming took off 8 bases at V and 2 bases at J, with 18 bases between the two ends. CDR3 bases: TGTGCCAGTCAAGGCGGGGGTGTTAGGAACTATGGCTACACCTTC. Its protein product is CASQGGGVRNYGYTF.

The gene calls are TRBV5-4 and TRBJ1-6; no firm D call. CDR1 and CDR2 (germline): SGHNT, YYREEE (reference sequence). Trimming took off 1 base at V and 9 bases at J, with 14 bases between the two ends. CDR3 length equals 15 residues. The CDR3 sequence: CASSLTKTESSPLHF. The CDR3 nucleotides read TGTGCCAGCAGCTTGACCAAAACGGAGTCTTCACCCCTCCACTTT.

The chain carries TRBV5-5 and TRBJ2-2; TRBD1 is a possible D gene (5 bases). This CDR3 comprises 14 residues. The germline gives CDR1 SGHKS, CDR2 YYEKEE (reference sequence). V was cut by 2 bases and J by 7 bases, with 12 bases left in between. CDR3 amino acids: CASSFAKGIGELFF. CDR3 nucleotide sequence: TGTGCCAGCAGCTTCGCAAAGGGGATCGGGGAGCTGTTTTTT.

As for this clone: The same CDR3 is also encoded by other DNA sequences in this sample. This sequence joins TRBV7-3 and TRBJ2-3, with D perhaps TRBD2 (5 bases). The CDR3 loop spans 14 amino acids. V shed 5 bases and J shed 0 bases, with 9 bases lying between them. Germline CDR1 SGHTA, CDR2 FQGTGA. This CDR3 is CASSPGVSTDTQYF. In DNA form, the CDR3 reads TGTGCCAGCAGCCCCGGGGTCAGCACAGATACGCAGTATTTT.

V usage is TRBV6-6 and J usage is TRBJ1-3; no clear D gene. V was pared by 7 bases and J by 1 base, with 14 bases between. The CDR3 extends over 15 amino acids. The germline gives CDR1 MNHNY, CDR2 SVGAGI (reference sequence). The CDR3 loop is CASNQLVGSGNTIYF. As DNA, the CDR3 is TGTGCCAGCAACCAATTAGTAGGGTCTGGAAACACCATATATTTT.

The gene calls are TRBV19 and TRBJ1-1, with 9 nucleotides matching TRBD1. Germline V lookup: CDR1 LNHDA, CDR2 SQIVND (reference sequence). This CDR3 has 14 residues. V shed 4 bases and J 6 bases; nucleotides not matched to a gene: 6. The CDR3 loop reads CASSTGQGFAEAFF. As DNA, the CDR3 is TGTGCCAGTAGTACGGGACAGGGCTTCGCTGAAGCTTTCTTT.

This chain uses TRBV9 with TRBJ2-3, with 11 bases fitting TRBD2. The germline V gene has CDR1 SGDLS and CDR2 YYNGEE. The CDR3 has 16 residues. Losses at the gene ends were 4 bases for V and 4 bases for J; bases not matched to a gene: 8. CDR3 amino acids: CASSPFLAGGSDTQYF. The CDR3 nucleotides read TGTGCCAGCAGCCCCTTTCTAGCGGGGGGCTCAGATACGCAGTATTTT. Full variable domain (outside the CDR3, taken from reference TRBV9 and TRBJ2-3): DSGVTQTPKHLITATGQRVTLRCSPRSGDLSVYWYQQSLDQGLQFLIQYYNGEERAKGNILERFSAQQFPDLHSELNLSSLELGDSALYFCASSPFLAGGSDTQYFGPGTRLTVL.

The chain is built from TRBV6-5 and TRBJ1-1; a possible D gene is TRBD1 (5 bases). Trimming shortened V by 10 bases and J by 5 bases, and 20 bases separated the two germline ends. The length of the CDR3 is 14 residues. CDR1 and CDR2 (germline): MNHEY, SVGAGI. CDR3 DNA sequence: TGTGCCACCCTCAGGGACCAGACGGGAACTGAAGCTTTCTTT. Translated, it gives CATLRDQTGTEAFF.

The genes are TRBV19 and TRBJ2-7, with 9 nucleotides matching TRBD2. This CDR3 contains 16 residues. Germline lookup yields CDR1 LNHDA and CDR2 SQIVND (reference sequence). V lost 7 bases and J lost 6; bases outside the gene matches: 16. The CDR3: CASKPQAAAGGFEQYF. The CDR3 DNA follows: TGTGCCAGTAAACCCCAGGCAGCAGCGGGAGGATTCGAGCAGTACTTC. Based on the CDR3 plus reference TRBV19 and TRBJ2-7, the full variable domain is DGGITQSPKYLFRKEGQNVTLSCEQNLNHDAMYWYRQDPGQGLRLIYYSQIVNDFQKGDIAEGYSVSREKKESFPLTVTSAQKNPTAFYLCASKPQAAAGGFEQYFGPGTRLTVT.

The chain couples TRBV5-1 to TRBJ2-1; a weak D match, TRBD2 (6 bases). The germline V gene encodes CDR1 SGHRS and CDR2 YFSETQ. CDR3 length: 14 amino acids. Trimming took off 0 bases at V and 9 bases at J, with 13 bases between the two ends. The CDR3 loop reads CASSLDGSLGEQFF. CDR3 DNA: TGCGCCAGCAGCTTGGACGGGAGTCTCGGTGAGCAGTTCTTC.

The chain is built from TRBV10-3 and TRBJ1-2, with D maybe TRBD1 (6 bases). Germline CDR1 reads ENHRY; CDR2 reads SYGVKD. This CDR3 region has 15 residues. V lost 3 bases and J lost 1, with 12 bases in between. The chain's CDR3 is CAISELQGLNYGYTF. Here the CDR3 DNA reads TGTGCCATCAGTGAATTACAGGGCCTTAACTATGGCTACACCTTC.

For this clone: Other nucleotide sequences in the sample specify the same CDR3. The J gene is TRBJ2-7, the V gene TRBV11-2; 7 bases align to TRBD2. Trimming took 6 bases from V and 3 from J; bases not matched to a gene: 2. CDR1 SGHAT and CDR2 FQNNGV come from the germline V gene. The CDR3 consists of 12 residues. The DNA of the CDR3 is TGTGCCAGCAGTCCTAGCGGCTACGAGCAGTACTTC. Translated, it gives CASSPSGYEQYF.

The rearrangement joins TRBV27 to TRBJ2-7, with 11 bases fitting TRBD2. This CDR3 contains 16 residues. With 3 bases clipped from V and 7 bases from J, the junction kept 11 bases outside the gene matches. Germline V CDR1 and CDR2: MNHEY, SMNVEV (reference sequence). The CDR3 spells CASSFPILAGVREQYF. CDR3 sequence (DNA): TGTGCCAGCAGTTTCCCCATACTAGCGGGAGTTCGGGAGCAGTACTTC.

The V call is TRBV2, the J call TRBJ1-2, with 7 bases matching TRBD1. This CDR3 comprises 13 residues. CDR1 is SNHLY, CDR2 FYNNEI, per germline. J gave up 8 bases and V 8 bases, and 11 bases lay outside the gene matches. The DNA for the CDR3 is TGTGCCAGCTCGACAGGGCTCCCTATAGGCTACACCTTC. It yields the protein CASSTGLPIGYTF.

About this clone: A junction boundary mismatches the germline segment, possibly from a read error. The chain uses TRBV7-9 and TRBJ2-7; 9 bases line up with TRBD1. This CDR3 is 16 amino acids long. CDR1 and CDR2 from the germline V gene are SEHNR and FQNEAQ (reference sequence). CDR3 in DNA: TGTGCCAGCAGCTTACCCCGAGGGACAGGGTCCTACGAGCAGCACTTC. Encoded protein: CASSLPRGTGSYEQHF. Complete variable domain (other parts from reference TRBV7-9 and TRBJ2-7): DTGVSQNPRHKITKRGQNVTFRCDPISEHNRLYWYRQTLGQGPEFLTYFQNEAQLEKSRLLSDRFSAERPKGSFSTLEIQRTEQGDSAMYLCASSLPRGTGSYEQHFGPGTRLTVT.

The chain carries TRBV19 and TRBJ2-7; 7 bases line up with TRBD1. With 6 bases clipped from V and 3 bases from J, the junction kept 11 bases outside the gene matches. The CDR3 has 15 residues. Germline assignment: CDR1 LNHDA and CDR2 SQIVND (reference sequence). The CDR3: CASRPKTGPLYEQYF. Written as DNA, the CDR3 is TGTGCCAGTAGGCCAAAGACAGGGCCCCTCTACGAGCAGTACTTC.

This chain joins TRBV7-3 and TRBJ2-5, with 7 bases fitting TRBD2. Per the germline V gene, CDR1 is SGHTA and CDR2 is FQGTGA. The V gene end was trimmed by 5 bases and the J gene end by 11 bases; junction bases not matched to a gene: 20. This CDR3 region has 16 residues. The CDR3 DNA follows: TGTGCCAGCAGCCCCCTCCCGGACCTTAATCTGCGGGAGCAGTACTTC. Amino acid sequence: CASSPLPDLNLREQYF. The complete variable domain, with remaining parts taken from reference TRBV7-3 and TRBJ2-5, reads GAGVSQTPSNKVTEKGKYVELRCDPISGHTALYWYRQSLGQGPEFLIYFQGTGAADDSGLPNDRFFAVRPEGSVSTLKIQRTERGDSAVYLCASSPLPDLNLREQYFGPGTRLLVL.

The V gene is TRBV19, the J gene TRBJ1-1; a possible D gene is TRBD1 (6 bases). In germline, CDR1 is LNHDA, CDR2 SQIVND (reference sequence). This CDR3 contains 13 residues. Trimming took 7 bases from V and 4 from J, leaving 13 bases between them. CDR3 amino acids: CASTSGGRTEAFF. CDR3 sequence (DNA): TGTGCCAGTACTTCCGGGGGCCGCACTGAAGCTTTCTTT.

The V gene is TRBV11-2, the J gene TRBJ2-1; TRBD2 matches at 8 bases. Trimming removed 11 bases from V and 6 bases from J; junction bases left unmatched: 18. This CDR3 is built from 16 residues. The V gene's germline CDR1 is SGHAT and CDR2 FQNNGV. CDR3 residues: CAGSRGAGTSFNEQFF. Here the CDR3 DNA reads TGTGCCGGGTCGAGGGGGGCTGGGACTAGTTTCAATGAGCAGTTCTTC.

This chain connects TRBV19 to TRBJ2-2; tentatively, D is TRBD1 (7 bases). The length of the CDR3 is 14 residues. The V and J ends lost 9 bases and 6 bases respectively, with 17 bases between them. Germline assignment: CDR1 LNHDA and CDR2 SQIVND (reference sequence). CDR3 in amino acids: CASGGQTNPGELFF. The CDR3 DNA is TGTGCCAGCGGGGGACAGACTAACCCCGGGGAGCTGTTTTTT.